The present TCR beta chain was sequenced within a study of patients and donors after allogeneic stem cell transplantation. Each CDR3 protein gets one entry after TCRdb re-called the RT-PCR reads with MiXCR. This sample yields around 150,000 distinct CDR3 sequences, of which 30% to 45% are seen a single time; less than 60% belongs to the top ten. This TCR was sampled from a human donor who was either an allogeneic HSCT recipient or a stem cell or donor lymphocyte infusion donor (not recorded which). It is not recorded whose cells these are; they may come from a transplant donor. Sequenced sample: blood, either unsorted or a sorted T cell fraction (not recorded which).

In DNA, the CDR3 is TGTGCCAGCAGCCCACTGGGGCAATACAATGAGCAGTTCTTC. It codes for CASSPLGQYNEQFF. The chain combines TRBV7-3 with TRBJ2-1, with D tentatively TRBD1 (5 bases). The CDR3 has 14 residues. Germline CDR1 and CDR2: SGHTA and FQGTGA. V was shortened by 5 bases and J by 4 bases, with 12 bases between the two germline ends.